Each of the 7 T cell receptor beta chains below was sequenced from the same sample in a study of CD8+ T cells in alopecia areata. Regarding treatment: oral pan-JAK inhibitor, 5-10 mg twice daily. Following extraction, RNA underwent reverse transcription to cDNA, which served as the sequencing template. Some clones are missing from TCRdb's copy, which holds only in-frame ones; the method was immunoSEQ multiplex PCR. The profile covers some 45,000 clones, with around 90% appearing a single time and under 20% taken by the ten largest. Here the sequenced sample was CD8+ T cells sorted from blood, taken at week 24, from a patient treated with tofacitinib. These receptors came from a human donor with alopecia areata.

The chain links TRBV11-2 to TRBJ2-1, with D perhaps matching TRBD1 (5 bases). The CDR3 runs 15 residues. Germline CDR1 reads SGHAT; CDR2 reads FQNNGV. V was clipped by 4 bases and J by 5 bases, with 15 bases between them. The CDR3 here is CASSYRGANNNEQFF. CDR3 nucleotide sequence: TGTGCCAGCAGCTATAGGGGCGCAAATAACAATGAGCAGTTCTTC. Using reference TRBV11-2 and TRBJ2-1 for the parts outside the CDR3, the full variable domain is EAGVAQSPRYKIIEKRQSVAFWCNPISGHATLYWYQQILGQGPKLLIQFQNNGVVDDSQLPKDRFSAERLKGVDSTLKIQPAKLEDSAVYLCASSYRGANNNEQFFGPGTRLTVL.

This chain links TRBV27 with TRBJ2-2, with 9 bases that match TRBD1. This CDR3 spans 17 amino acids. Looked up from germline, CDR1 is MNHEY and CDR2 is SMNVEV (reference sequence). J gave up 2 bases and V 8 bases, and 12 bases lay outside the gene matches. The CDR3 here is CASQATWDRDNTGELFF. CDR3 in DNA: TGTGCCAGCCAGGCTACCTGGGACAGGGACAACACCGGGGAGCTGTTTTTT.

This clone turned up a few times. The CDR3 spells CASSVIPTDTQYF. The CDR3 nucleotides are TGTGCCAGCAGCGTCATACCTACAGATACGCAGTATTTT. The genes are TRBV7-2 and TRBJ2-3; D gene uncertain. The CDR3 loop spans 13 amino acids. V was cut by 5 bases and J by 3 bases, with 9 bases left in between. From germline, CDR1 is SGHTA and CDR2 FQGNSA.

The V and J genes are TRBV9 and TRBJ2-7; D unresolved. V lost 0 bases and J 0 bases, leaving 7 bases between the germline ends. Germline CDR1 is SGDLS and CDR2 is YYNGEE. The CDR3 consists of 14 residues. The CDR3 sequence is CASSVVGSSYEQYF. Here the CDR3 DNA reads TGTGCCAGCAGCGTAGTAGGCAGCTCCTACGAGCAGTACTTC.

The chain couples TRBV5-1 to TRBJ2-5; D gene uncertain. The J call may be in error: the DNA end matches TRBJ2-7 better. This CDR3 spans 15 amino acids. Germline values: CDR1 SGHRS, CDR2 YFSETQ. This CDR3 reads CASSYESALVYEQYF. Written as DNA, the CDR3 is TGCGCCAGCAGCTACGAGTCGGCACTTGTCTACGAGCAGTACTTC.

J is TRBJ2-5 and V is TRBV9; D not certain. From germline, CDR1 is SGDLS and CDR2 YYNGEE. The CDR3 contains 15 residues. V gave up 0 bases and J gave up 2 bases, with 11 bases separating them. The DNA for the CDR3 is TGTGCCAGCAGCGTAGGAGGAGCCCCTCAAGAGACCCAGTACTTC. Translating it yields CASSVGGAPQETQYF.

This clone is a singleton in its sample. The V gene is TRBV28, the J gene TRBJ2-1; D is perhaps TRBD2 (6 bases). V gave up 3 bases and J gave up 0 bases, with 12 bases separating them. Germline V gene sequence: CDR1 MDHEN, CDR2 SYDVKM. This CDR3 comprises 16 residues. The CDR3 sequence: CASSFPGEDSYNEQFF. CDR3 in DNA: TGTGCCAGCAGTTTCCCGGGGGAGGACTCCTACAATGAGCAGTTCTTC.